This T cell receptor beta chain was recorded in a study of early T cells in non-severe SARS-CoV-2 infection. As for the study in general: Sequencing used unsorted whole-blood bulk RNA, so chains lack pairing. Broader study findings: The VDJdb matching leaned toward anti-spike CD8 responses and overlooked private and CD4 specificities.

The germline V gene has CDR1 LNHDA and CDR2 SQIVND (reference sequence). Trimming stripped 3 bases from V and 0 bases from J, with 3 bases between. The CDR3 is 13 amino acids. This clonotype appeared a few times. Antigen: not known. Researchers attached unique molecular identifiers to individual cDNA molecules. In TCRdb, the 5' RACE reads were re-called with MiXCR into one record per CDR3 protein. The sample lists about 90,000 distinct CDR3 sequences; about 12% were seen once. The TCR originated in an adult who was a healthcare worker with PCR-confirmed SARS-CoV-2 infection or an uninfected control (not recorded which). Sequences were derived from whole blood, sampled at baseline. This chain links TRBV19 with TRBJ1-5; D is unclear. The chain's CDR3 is CASSMVSNQPQHF. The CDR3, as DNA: TGTGCCAGTAGTATGGTTAGCAATCAGCCCCAGCATTTT.